The sequence of this T cell receptor (beta chain) was determined in a study of blood T cells in healthy people across ages. This clonotype appeared a few times. Its cognate antigen is unknown. The second PCR ran about 6 to 12 cycles with a sample-barcoded 5' primer and J-beta primers. Every cDNA molecule bore a tag from a template-switch adaptor containing 12 random nucleotides. TCRdb ran MiXCR on the 5' RACE reads and lists one entry per CDR3 protein. The data show about a million distinct CDR3 sequences, roughly 50% seen once. Findings of the study overall: There were more naive CD4+ cells and higher diversity in long-lived donors than in aged donors. Considered underestimates were the diversity estimates obtained from one million T cells.

Each donor had around 9.8 milliliters of peripheral blood drawn. Losses at the gene ends were 4 bases for V and 2 bases for J; bases not matched to a gene: 5. The CDR3 is made up of 15 amino acids. In germline, CDR1 is MNHEY, CDR2 SMNVEV (reference sequence). V usage is TRBV27 and J usage is TRBJ2-5, with 9 bases matching TRBD1. The source is a woman aged 55-70 years in good health. Input material: blood. The DNA for the CDR3 is TGTGCCAGCAGTTCCCGGGACAGGGTGCAAGAGACCCAGTACTTC. It yields the protein CASSSRDRVQETQYF.